The T cell receptor (beta chain) under discussion was sequenced for a study of shared clonotypes between healthy human individuals. The CDR3 spans 13 residues. Germline V gene sequence: CDR1 MNHNY, CDR2 SVGAGI (reference sequence). Trimming cost V 5 bases and J 4 bases, with 11 bases left between them. TCRdb's table, derived via immunoSEQ multiplex PCR, lists solely in-frame clones and lacks some. The table lists approximately 2,200,000 clones, 93% of them singletons. Selected positively for CCR7 and CD45RO-negative, naive CD8 cells excluded terminally differentiated effector memory CD45RA+ cells. Source material: naive CD8+ T cells from PBMCs. The chain carries TRBV6-6 and TRBJ1-1, with TRBD1 as a possible D gene (6 bases). The clonotype comes from a young man in good health. Some clones in this sample may be carry-over from other donors' samples. The CDR3, as DNA: TGTGCCAGCAGTCTGGACAGATCCACTGAAGCTTTCTTT. It codes for CASSLDRSTEAFF.